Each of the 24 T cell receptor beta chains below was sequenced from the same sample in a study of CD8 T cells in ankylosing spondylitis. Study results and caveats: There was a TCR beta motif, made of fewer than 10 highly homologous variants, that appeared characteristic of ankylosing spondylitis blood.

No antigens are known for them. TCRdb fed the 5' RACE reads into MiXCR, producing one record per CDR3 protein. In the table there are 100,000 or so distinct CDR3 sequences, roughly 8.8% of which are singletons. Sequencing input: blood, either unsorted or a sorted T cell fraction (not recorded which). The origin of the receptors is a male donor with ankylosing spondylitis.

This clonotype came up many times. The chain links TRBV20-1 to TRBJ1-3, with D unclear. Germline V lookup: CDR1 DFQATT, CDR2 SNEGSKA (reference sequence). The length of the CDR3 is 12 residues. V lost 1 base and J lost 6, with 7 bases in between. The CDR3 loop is CSARVTENTIYF. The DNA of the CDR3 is TGCAGTGCTAGAGTAACAGAAAACACCATATATTTT.

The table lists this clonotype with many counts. CDR3 DNA: TGTGCCAGCAGCCTCCCCCTGGGGCTGGCGGGAGGGGATGAGCAGTTCTTC. Translation: CASSLPLGLAGGDEQFF. V is TRBV3-1 and J is TRBJ2-1, with TRBD2 matching 9 bases. Germline trimming cut 4 bases from V and 8 bases from J; bases unmatched to any gene: 15. Germline CDR1 reads LGHDT; CDR2 reads YNNKEL (reference sequence). The CDR3 length is 17 residues.

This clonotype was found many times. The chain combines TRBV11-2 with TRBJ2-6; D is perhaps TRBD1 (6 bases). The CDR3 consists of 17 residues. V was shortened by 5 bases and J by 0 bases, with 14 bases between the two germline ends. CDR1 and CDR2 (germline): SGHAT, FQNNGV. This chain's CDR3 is CASSEEGHLSGANVLTF. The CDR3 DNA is TGTGCCAGCAGCGAAGAGGGACACCTCTCTGGGGCCAACGTCCTGACTTTC.

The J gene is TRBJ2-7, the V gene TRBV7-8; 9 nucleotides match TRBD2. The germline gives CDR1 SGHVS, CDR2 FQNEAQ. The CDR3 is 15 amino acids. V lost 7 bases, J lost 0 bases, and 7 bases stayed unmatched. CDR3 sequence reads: CASTDSGRNSYEQYF. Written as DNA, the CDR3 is TGTGCCAGCACCGATAGCGGGAGAAACTCCTACGAGCAGTACTTC.

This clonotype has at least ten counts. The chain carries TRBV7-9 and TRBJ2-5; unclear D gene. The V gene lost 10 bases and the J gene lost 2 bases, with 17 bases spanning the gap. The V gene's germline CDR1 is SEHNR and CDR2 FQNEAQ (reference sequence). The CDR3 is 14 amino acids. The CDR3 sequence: CATLSMFSQETQYF. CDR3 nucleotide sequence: TGTGCCACACTTTCCATGTTCAGTCAAGAGACCCAGTACTTC.

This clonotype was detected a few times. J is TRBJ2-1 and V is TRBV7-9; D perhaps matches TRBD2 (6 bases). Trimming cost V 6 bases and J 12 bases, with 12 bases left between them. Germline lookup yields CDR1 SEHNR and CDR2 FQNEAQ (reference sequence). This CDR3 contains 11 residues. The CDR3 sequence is CASRGGGSQFF. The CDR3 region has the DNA TGTGCCAGCAGAGGTGGAGGGTCGCAGTTCTTC.

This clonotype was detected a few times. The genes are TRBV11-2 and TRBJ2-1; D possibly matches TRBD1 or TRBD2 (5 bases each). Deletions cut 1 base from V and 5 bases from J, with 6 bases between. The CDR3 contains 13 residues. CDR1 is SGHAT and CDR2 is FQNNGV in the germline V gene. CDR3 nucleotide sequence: TGTGCCAGCAGCTTAGTGGGGGACAATGAGCAGTTCTTC. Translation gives CASSLVGDNEQFF.

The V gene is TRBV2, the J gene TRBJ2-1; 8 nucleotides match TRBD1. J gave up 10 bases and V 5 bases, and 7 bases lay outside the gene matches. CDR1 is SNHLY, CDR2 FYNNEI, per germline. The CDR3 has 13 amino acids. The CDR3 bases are TGTGCCAGCAGTCGACTAGGGACAGGCGAGCAGTTCTTC. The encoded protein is CASSRLGTGEQFF. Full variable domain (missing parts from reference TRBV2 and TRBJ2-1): EPEVTQTPSHQVTQMGQEVILRCVPISNHLYFYWYRQILGQKVEFLVSFYNNEISEKSEIFDDQFSVERPDGSNFTLKIRSTKLEDSAMYFCASSRLGTGEQFFGPGTRLTVL.

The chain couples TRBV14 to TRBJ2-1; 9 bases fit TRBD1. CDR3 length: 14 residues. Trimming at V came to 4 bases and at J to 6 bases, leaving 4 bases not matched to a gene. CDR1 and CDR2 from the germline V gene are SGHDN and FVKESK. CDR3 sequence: CASSLGTGINEQFF. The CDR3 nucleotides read TGTGCCAGCAGCCTGGGGACAGGGATCAATGAGCAGTTCTTC.

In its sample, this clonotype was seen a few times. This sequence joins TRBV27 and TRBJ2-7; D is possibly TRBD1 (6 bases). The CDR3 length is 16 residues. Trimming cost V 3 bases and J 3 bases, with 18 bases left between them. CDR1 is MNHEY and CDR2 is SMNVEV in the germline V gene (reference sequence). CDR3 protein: CASSFSAGANLYEQYF. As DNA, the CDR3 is TGTGCCAGCAGTTTCTCTGCAGGGGCGAATCTCTACGAGCAGTACTTC.

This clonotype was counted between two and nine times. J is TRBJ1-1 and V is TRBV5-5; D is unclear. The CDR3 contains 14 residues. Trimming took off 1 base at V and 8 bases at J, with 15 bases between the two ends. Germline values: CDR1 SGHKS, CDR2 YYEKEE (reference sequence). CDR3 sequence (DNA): TGTGCCAGCAGCTTGTACGCCTCCTCGCCCGAAGCTTTCTTT. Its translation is CASSLYASSPEAFF.

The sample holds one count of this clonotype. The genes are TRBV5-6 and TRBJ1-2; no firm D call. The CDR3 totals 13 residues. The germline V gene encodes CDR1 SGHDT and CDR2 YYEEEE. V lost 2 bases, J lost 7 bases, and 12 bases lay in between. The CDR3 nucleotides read TGTGCCAGCAGCTTCCTTGGTAGCGGTGGCTACACCTTC. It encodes CASSFLGSGGYTF.

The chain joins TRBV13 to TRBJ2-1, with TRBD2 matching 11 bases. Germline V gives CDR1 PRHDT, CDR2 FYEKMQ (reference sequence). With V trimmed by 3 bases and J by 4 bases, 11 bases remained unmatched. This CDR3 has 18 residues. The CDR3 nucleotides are TGTGCCAGCAGCTTCAGGGGCCCCGGGACTAGCGGATACAATGAGCAGTTCTTC. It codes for CASSFRGPGTSGYNEQFF.

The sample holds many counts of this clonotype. The CDR3 DNA sequence: TGTGCCAGCAGTGAACTCTACGAGCAGTACTTC. It specifies CASSELYEQYF. V gene TRBV2 combines with J gene TRBJ2-7; D gene ambiguous. The V and J ends lost 2 bases and 3 bases respectively, with 2 bases between them. Germline values: CDR1 SNHLY, CDR2 FYNNEI. The CDR3 totals 11 residues.

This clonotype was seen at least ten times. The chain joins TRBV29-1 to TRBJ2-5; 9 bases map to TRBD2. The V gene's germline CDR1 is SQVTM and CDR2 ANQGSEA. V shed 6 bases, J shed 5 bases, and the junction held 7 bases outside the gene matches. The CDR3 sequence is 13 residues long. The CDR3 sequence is CSVPGTSSETQYF. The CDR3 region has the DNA TGCAGCGTACCCGGGACTAGCTCGGAGACCCAGTACTTC.

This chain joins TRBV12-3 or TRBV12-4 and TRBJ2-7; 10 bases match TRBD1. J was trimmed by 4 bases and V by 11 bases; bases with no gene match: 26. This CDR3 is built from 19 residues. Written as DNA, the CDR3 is TGTGCCTGCTGTTTCTGGTCCGGTGTCCGACAGGGGGCGAATTACGAGCAGTACTTC. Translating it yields CACCFWSGVRQGANYEQYF.

The CDR3: CARKDRTRPYEQYV. The CDR3 DNA reads TGTGCCAGAAAGGATCGGACACGACCCTACGAGCAGTACGTC. The gene calls are TRBV2 and TRBJ2-7; D might be TRBD1 (5 bases). This CDR3 spans 14 amino acids. Germline V gene sequence: CDR1 SNHLY, CDR2 FYNNEI. Trimming pared 9 bases from V and 2 bases from J, leaving 17 bases between.

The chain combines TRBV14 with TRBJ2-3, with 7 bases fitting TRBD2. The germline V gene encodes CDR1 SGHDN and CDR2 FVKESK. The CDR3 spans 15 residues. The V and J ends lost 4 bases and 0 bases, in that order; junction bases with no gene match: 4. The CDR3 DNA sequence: TGTGCCAGCAGCCGGGACTATTCTAGCACAGATACGCAGTATTTT. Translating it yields CASSRDYSSTDTQYF. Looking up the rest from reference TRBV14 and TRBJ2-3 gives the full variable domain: EAGVTQFPSHSVIEKGQTVTLRCDPISGHDNLYWYRRVMGKEIKFLLHFVKESKQDESGMPNNRFLAERTGGTYSTLKVQPAELEDSGVYFCASSRDYSSTDTQYFGPGTRLTVL.

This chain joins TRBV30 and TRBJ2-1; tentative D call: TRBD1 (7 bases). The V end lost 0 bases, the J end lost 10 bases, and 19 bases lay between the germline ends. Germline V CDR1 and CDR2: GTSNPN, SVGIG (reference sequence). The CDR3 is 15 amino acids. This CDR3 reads CAWSVVGRDSGEQFF. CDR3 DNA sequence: TGTGCCTGGAGTGTAGTGGGGCGGGACAGCGGGGAGCAGTTCTTC.

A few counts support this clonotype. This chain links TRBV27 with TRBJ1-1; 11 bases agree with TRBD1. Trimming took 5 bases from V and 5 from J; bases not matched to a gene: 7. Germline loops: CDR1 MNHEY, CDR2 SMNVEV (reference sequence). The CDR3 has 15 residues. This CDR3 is CASSQGTGGRTEAFF. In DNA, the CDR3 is TGTGCCAGCAGTCAAGGGACAGGGGGAAGGACTGAAGCTTTCTTT.

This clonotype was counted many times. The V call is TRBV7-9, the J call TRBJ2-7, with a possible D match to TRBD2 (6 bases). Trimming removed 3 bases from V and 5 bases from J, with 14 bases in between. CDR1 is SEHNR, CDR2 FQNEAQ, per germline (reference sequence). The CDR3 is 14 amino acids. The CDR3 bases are TGTGCCAGCAGCTTCCCCGGGAGTAGCAACGAGCAGTACTTC. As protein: CASSFPGSSNEQYF.

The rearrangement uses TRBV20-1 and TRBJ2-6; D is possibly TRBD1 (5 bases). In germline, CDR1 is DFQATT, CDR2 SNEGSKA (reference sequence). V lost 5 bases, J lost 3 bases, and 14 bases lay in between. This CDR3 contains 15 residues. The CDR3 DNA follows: TGCAGTGCTGAAGCAGGGCAAGGTGGGGCCAACGTCCTGACTTTC. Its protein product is CSAEAGQGGANVLTF.

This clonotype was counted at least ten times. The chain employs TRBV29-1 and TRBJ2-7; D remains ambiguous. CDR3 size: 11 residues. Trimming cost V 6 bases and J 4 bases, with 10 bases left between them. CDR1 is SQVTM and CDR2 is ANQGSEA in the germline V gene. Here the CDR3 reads CSVHTDYEQYF. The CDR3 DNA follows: TGCAGCGTGCACACAGATTACGAGCAGTACTTC.

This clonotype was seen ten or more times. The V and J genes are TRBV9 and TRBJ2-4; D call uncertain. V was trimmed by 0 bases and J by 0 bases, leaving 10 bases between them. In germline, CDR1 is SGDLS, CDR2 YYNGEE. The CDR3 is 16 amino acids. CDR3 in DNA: TGTGCCAGCAGCGTAGCGGTGACGGGAGCCAAAAACATTCAGTACTTC. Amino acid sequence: CASSVAVTGAKNIQYF.